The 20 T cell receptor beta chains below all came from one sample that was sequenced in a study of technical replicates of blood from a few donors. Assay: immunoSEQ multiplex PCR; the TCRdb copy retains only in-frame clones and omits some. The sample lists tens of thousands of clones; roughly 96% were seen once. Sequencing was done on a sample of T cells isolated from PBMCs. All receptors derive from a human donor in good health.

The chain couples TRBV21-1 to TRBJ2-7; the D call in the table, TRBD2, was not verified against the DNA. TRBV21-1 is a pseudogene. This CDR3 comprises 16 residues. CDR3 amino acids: CASSKRTSARAYEQYF. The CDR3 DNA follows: TGTGCCAGCAGCAAAAGGACTAGCGCCCGCGCGTACGAGCAGTACTTC.

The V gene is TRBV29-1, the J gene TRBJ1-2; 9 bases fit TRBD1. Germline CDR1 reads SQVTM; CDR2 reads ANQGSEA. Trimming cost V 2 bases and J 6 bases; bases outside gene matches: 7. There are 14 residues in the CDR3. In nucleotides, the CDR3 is TGCAGCGTTGAATCCGGACAGGGGATGGATGGCTACACCTTC. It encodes CSVESGQGMDGYTF.

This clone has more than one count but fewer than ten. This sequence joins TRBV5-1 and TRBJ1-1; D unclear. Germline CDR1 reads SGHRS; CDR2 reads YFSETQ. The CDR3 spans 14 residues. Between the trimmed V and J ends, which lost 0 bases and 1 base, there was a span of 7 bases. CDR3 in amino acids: CASSLDPGNTEAFF. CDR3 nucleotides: TGCGCCAGCAGCTTGGATCCGGGGAACACTGAAGCTTTCTTT.

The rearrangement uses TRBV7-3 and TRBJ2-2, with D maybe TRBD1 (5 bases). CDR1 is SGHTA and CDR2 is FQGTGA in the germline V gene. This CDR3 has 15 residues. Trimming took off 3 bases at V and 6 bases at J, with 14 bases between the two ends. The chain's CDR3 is CASSLGLMEPGELFF. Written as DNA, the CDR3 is TGTGCCAGCAGCTTGGGGCTTATGGAGCCCGGGGAGCTGTTTTTT.

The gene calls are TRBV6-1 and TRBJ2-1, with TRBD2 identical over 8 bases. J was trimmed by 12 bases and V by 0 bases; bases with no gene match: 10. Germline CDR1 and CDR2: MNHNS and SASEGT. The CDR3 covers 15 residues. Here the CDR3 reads CASSEATSGYTRQFF. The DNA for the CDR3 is TGTGCCAGCAGTGAAGCCACTAGCGGCTACACTCGGCAGTTCTTC.

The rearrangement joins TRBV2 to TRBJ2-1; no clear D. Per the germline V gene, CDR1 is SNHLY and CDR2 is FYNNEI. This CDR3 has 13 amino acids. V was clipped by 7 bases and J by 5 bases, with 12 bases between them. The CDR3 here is CASILSLNNEQFF. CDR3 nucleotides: TGTGCCAGCATACTATCGCTAAACAATGAGCAGTTCTTC. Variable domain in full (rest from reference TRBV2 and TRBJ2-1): EPEVTQTPSHQVTQMGQEVILRCVPISNHLYFYWYRQILGQKVEFLVSFYNNEISEKSEIFDDQFSVERPDGSNFTLKIRSTKLEDSAMYFCASILSLNNEQFFGPGTRLTVL.

CDR3 residues: CATGVQETQYF. The CDR3 DNA sequence: TGTGCTACAGGCGTCCAAGAGACCCAGTACTTC. The rearrangement links TRBV25-1 to TRBJ2-5, with a weak D call TRBD1 (5 bases). The CDR3 is 11 amino acids. Per germline, CDR1 MGHDK and CDR2 SYGVNS.

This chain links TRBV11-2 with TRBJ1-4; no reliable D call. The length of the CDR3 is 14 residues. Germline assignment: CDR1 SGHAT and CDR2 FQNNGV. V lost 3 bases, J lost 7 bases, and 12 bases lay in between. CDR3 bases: TGTGCCAGCAGCTTTCCGGGTTTTGGTGAAAAACTGTTTTTT. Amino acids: CASSFPGFGEKLFF.

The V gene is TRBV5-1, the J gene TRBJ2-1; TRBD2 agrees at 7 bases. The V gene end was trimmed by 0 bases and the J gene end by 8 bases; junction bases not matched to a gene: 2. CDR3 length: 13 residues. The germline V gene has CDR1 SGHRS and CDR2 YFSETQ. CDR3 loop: CASSLAAGYEQFF. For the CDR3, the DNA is TGCGCCAGCAGCTTGGCAGCGGGATATGAGCAGTTCTTC.

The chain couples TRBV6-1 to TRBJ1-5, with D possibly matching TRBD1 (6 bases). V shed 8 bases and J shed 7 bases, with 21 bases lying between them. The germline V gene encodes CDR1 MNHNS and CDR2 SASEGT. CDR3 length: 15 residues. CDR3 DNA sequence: TGTGCCAGCTCCCGGGTGTCGACAGGCGGACAGCCCCAGCATTTT. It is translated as CASSRVSTGGQPQHF.

Written as DNA, the CDR3 is TGTGCCAGCAGCGTAGCTTCCGTCGGGAGACACGTTGAGCAGTTCTTC. This codes for CASSVASVGRHVEQFF. The V and J genes are TRBV9 and TRBJ2-1; perhaps TRBD2 as D (6 bases). The CDR3 consists of 16 residues. Trimming took 0 bases from V and 9 from J, leaving 19 bases between them. Germline CDR1 SGDLS, CDR2 YYNGEE.

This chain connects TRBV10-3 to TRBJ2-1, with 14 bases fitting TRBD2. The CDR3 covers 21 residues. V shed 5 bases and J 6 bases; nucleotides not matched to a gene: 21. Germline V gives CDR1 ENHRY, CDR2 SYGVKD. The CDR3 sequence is CAISTSKGLAGGGPSGNEQFF. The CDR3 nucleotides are TGTGCCATCAGTACCTCTAAAGGACTAGCGGGAGGAGGTCCCAGTGGCAATGAGCAGTTCTTC.

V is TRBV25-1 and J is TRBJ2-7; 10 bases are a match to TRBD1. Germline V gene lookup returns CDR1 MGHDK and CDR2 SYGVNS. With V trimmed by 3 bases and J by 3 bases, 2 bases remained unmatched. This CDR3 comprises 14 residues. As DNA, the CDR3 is TGTGCCAGCAGTGAGGGGACAGGGGACTACGAGCAGTACTTC. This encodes CASSEGTGDYEQYF.

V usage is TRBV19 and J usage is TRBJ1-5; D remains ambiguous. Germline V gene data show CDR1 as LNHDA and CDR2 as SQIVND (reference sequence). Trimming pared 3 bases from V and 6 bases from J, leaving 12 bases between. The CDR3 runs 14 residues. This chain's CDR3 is CASSMVGPIQPQHF. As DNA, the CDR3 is TGTGCCAGTAGTATGGTTGGGCCAATTCAGCCCCAGCATTTT.

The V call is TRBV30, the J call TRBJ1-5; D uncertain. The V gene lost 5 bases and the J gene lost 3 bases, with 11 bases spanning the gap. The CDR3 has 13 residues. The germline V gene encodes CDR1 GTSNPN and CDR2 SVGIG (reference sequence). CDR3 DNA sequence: TGTGCCTGGGCCAGGCAGTCCAATCAGCCCCAGCATTTT. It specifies CAWARQSNQPQHF.

The CDR3 DNA follows: TGTGCCAGCACCCAAGGTCAGGGGCGGACTACTGAAGCTTTCTTT. Translation: CASTQGQGRTTEAFF. This chain uses TRBV27 with TRBJ1-1; D is possibly TRBD1 (6 bases). This CDR3 contains 15 residues. V was trimmed by 7 bases and J by 5 bases, leaving 20 bases between them. Looked up from germline, CDR1 is MNHEY and CDR2 is SMNVEV (reference sequence).

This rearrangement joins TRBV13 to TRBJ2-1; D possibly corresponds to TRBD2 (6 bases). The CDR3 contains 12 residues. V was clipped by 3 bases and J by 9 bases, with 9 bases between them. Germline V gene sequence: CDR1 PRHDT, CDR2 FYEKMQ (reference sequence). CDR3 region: CASSLEGFEQFF. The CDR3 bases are TGTGCCAGCAGCTTGGAGGGATTTGAGCAGTTCTTC.

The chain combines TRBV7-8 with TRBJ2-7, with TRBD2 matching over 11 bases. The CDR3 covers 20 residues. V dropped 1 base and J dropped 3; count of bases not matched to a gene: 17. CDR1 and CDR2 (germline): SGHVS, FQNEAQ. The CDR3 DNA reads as TGTGCCAGCAGCTTAGGAAAGACTAGCGGGGCAGAGACCCCCCTCTACGAGCAGTACTTC. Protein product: CASSLGKTSGAETPLYEQYF.

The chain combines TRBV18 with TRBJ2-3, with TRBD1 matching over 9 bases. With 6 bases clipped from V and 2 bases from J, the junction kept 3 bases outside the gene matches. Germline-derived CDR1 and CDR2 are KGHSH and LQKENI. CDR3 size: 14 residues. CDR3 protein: CASSLQGATDTQYF. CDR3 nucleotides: TGTGCCAGCTCTCTACAGGGGGCCACAGATACGCAGTATTTT.

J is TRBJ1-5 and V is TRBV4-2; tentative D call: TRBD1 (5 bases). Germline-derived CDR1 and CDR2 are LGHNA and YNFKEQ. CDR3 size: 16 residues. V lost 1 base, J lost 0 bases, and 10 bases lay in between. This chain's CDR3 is CASSQGGLSSNQPQHF. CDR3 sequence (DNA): TGTGCCAGCAGCCAAGGGGGACTGTCTAGCAATCAGCCCCAGCATTTT.